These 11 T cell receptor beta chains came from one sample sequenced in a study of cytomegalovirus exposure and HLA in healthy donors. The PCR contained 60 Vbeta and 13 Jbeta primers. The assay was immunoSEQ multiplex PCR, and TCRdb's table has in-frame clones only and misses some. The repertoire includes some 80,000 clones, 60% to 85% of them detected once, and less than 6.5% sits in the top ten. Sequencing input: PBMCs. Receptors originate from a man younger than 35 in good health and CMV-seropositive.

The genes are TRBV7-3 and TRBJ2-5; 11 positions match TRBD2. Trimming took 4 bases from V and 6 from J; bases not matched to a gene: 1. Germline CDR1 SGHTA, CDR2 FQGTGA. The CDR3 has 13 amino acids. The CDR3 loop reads CASSSSGRKTQYF. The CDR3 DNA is TGTGCCAGCAGCTCTAGCGGGAGGAAGACCCAGTACTTC.

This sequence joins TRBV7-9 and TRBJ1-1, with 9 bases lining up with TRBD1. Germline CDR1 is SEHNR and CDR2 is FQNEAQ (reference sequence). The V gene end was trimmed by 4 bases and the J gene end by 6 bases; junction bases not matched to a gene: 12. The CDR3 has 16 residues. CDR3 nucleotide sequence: TGTGCCAGCAGCTCGTGGGGCGGACAGGGGAGAGCTGAAGCTTTCTTT. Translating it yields CASSSWGGQGRAEAFF.

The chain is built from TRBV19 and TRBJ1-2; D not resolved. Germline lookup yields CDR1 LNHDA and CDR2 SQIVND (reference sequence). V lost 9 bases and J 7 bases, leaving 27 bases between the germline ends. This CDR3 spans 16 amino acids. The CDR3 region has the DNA TGTGCCAGCAATAGCAGGCTTTCCCTCGTCCGGGGTGGCTACACCTTC. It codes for CASNSRLSLVRGGYTF.

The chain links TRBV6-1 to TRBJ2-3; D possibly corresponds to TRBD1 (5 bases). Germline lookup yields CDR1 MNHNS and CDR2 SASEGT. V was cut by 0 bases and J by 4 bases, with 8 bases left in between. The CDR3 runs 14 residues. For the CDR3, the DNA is TGTGCCAGCAGTGAAGCCTCAGGGCCAGATACGCAGTATTTT. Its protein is CASSEASGPDTQYF.

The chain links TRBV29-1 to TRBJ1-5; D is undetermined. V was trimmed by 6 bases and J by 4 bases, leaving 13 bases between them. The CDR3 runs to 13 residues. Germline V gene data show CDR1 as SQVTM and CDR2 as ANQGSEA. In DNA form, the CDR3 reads TGCAGCGTCGCCCGACATGTGAATCAGCCCCAGCATTTT. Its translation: CSVARHVNQPQHF. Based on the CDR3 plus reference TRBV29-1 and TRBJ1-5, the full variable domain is SAVISQKPSRDICQRGTSLTIQCQVDSQVTMMFWYRQQPGQSLTLIATANQGSEATYESGFVIDKFPISRPNLTFSTLTVSNMSPEDSSIYLCSVARHVNQPQHFGDGTRLSIL.

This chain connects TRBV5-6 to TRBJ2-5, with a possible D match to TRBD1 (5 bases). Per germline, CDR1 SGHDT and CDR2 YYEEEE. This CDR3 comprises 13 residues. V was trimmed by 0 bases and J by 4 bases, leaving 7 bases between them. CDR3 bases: TGTGCCAGCAGCTTGGCTGACAGAGAGACCCAGTACTTC. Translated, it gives CASSLADRETQYF.

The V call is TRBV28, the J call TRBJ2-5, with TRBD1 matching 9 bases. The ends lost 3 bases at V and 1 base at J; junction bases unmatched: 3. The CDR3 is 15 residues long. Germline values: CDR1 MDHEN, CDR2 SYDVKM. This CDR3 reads CASSLGQGVQETQYF. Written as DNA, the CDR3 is TGTGCCAGCAGTTTGGGACAGGGTGTCCAAGAGACCCAGTACTTC.

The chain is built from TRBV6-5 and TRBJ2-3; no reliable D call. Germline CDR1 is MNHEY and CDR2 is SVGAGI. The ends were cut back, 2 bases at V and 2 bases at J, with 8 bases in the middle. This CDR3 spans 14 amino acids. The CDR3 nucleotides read TGTGCCAGCAGTTACGCTGGCAACACAGATACGCAGTATTTT. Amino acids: CASSYAGNTDTQYF.

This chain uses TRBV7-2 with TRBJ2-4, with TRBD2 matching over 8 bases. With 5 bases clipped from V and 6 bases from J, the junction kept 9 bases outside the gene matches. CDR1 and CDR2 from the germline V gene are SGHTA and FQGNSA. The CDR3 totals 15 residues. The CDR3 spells CASSTREAGINIQYF. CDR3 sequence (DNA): TGTGCCAGCAGCACGCGGGAGGCCGGTATAAACATTCAGTACTTC. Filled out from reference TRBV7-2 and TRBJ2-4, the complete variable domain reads GAGVSQSPSNKVTEKGKDVELRCDPISGHTALYWYRQSLGQGLEFLIYFQGNSAPDKSGLPSDRFSAERTGGSVSTLTIQRTQQEDSAVYLCASSTREAGINIQYFGAGTRLSVL.

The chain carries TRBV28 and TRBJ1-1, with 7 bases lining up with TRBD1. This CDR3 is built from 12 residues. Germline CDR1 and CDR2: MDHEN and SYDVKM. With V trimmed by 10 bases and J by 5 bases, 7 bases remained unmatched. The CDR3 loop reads CATTGVPTEAFF. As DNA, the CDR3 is TGTGCCACCACAGGGGTCCCAACTGAAGCTTTCTTT.

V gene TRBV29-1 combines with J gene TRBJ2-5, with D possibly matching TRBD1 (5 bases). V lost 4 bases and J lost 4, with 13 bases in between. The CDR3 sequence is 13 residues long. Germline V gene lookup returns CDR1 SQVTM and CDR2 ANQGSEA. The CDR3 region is CSVVGLVGETQYF. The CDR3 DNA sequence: TGCAGCGTTGTGGGGCTCGTGGGAGAGACCCAGTACTTC.